The sample holds a few counts of the clone carrying this T cell receptor beta chain. Compared with germline, one end of the junction differs, possibly owing to a read error. Per germline, CDR1 SGHTA and CDR2 FQGTGA. The CDR3 contains 15 residues. PCR was performed using 60 Vbeta and 13 Jbeta primers. Method: immunoSEQ multiplex PCR; TCRdb's copy keeps in-frame clones and lacks some. The sample has approximately 70,000 clones, roughly 67% seen once. This entry is derived from a study of cytomegalovirus exposure and HLA in healthy donors. J is TRBJ1-1 and V is TRBV7-3; possible D gene TRBD1, 5 bases. The sequenced material came from PBMCs. The TCR comes from a man aged 35-49 years in good health and CMV-seropositive. For the CDR3, the DNA is TGTGCCAGCAGCTTAAGGGGAGGGGAGAACCCTGAAGCTTTCTTT. This codes for CASSLRGGENPEAFF.